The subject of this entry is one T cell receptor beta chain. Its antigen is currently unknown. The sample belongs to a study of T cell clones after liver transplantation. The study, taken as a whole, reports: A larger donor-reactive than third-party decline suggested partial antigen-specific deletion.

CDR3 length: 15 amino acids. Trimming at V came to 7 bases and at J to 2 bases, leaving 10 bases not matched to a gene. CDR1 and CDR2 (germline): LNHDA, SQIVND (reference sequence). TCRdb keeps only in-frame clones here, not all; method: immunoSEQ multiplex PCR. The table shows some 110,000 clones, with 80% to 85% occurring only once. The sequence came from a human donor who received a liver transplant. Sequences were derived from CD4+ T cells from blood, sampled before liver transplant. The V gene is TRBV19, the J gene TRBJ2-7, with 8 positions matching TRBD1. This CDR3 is CASTSGQDLPYEQYF. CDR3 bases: TGTGCCAGTACCTCGGGACAGGACCTTCCCTACGAGCAGTACTTC.